The 20 T cell receptor beta chains below were found in one sample sequenced in a study of T cell responses to AZD1222 COVID-19 vaccine. The method was immunoSEQ multiplex PCR; TCRdb's version includes in-frame clones alone and lacks a portion of them. The data show under 150,000 clones, approximately 88% seen once. The sequencing used peripheral blood, collected on day 0 of MenACWY control vaccination. The receptors stem from an adult in good health.

The V call is TRBV20-1, the J call TRBJ2-3; no definite D call. Germline values: CDR1 DFQATT, CDR2 SNEGSKA (reference sequence). CDR3 size: 11 residues. V lost 7 bases and J 6 bases, leaving 11 bases between the germline ends. CDR3 in DNA: TGCAGTGTTTTGTTGCGGGATACGCAGTATTTT. Translating it yields CSVLLRDTQYF.

The chain employs TRBV10-2 and TRBJ2-1; D unresolved. CDR3 length: 14 residues. Between the trimmed V and J ends, which lost 6 bases and 1 base, there was a span of 10 bases. The germline V gene encodes CDR1 WSHSY and CDR2 SAAADI. DNA of the CDR3: TGCGCCAGCAGCCTTCGGAGTTCCTACAATGAGCAGTTCTTC. Translated: CASSLRSSYNEQFF.

The J gene is TRBJ1-6, the V gene TRBV5-1; D not resolved. CDR1 is SGHRS, CDR2 YFSETQ, per germline. Trimming removed 2 bases from V and 7 bases from J, with 7 bases in between. CDR3 length equals 13 residues. CDR3 sequence: CASSFSDNSPLHF. CDR3 sequence (DNA): TGCGCCAGCAGCTTCTCAGACAATTCACCCCTCCACTTT.

The chain is built from TRBV19 and TRBJ2-7; TRBD2 agrees at 7 bases. Trimming cost V 4 bases and J 0 bases; bases outside gene matches: 6. Germline V CDR1 and CDR2: LNHDA, SQIVND (reference sequence). The length of the CDR3 is 15 residues. Here the CDR3 DNA reads TGTGCCAGTAGTACATCTAGCGGACGCTCCTACGAGCAGTACTTC. Protein sequence: CASSTSSGRSYEQYF.

The chain couples TRBV6-4 to TRBJ1-2; TRBD1 matches at 7 bases. There are 15 residues in the CDR3. CDR1 and CDR2 from the germline V gene are MRHNA and SNTAGT. After removal of 0 bases from V and 8 bases from J, the junction contained 9 bases not matched to a gene. CDR3 DNA: TGTGCCAGCAGTGACTCGAGTGAGGGGGCTGGGGGCTACACCTTC. This translates into CASSDSSEGAGGYTF.

This chain uses TRBV18 with TRBJ1-2, with D perhaps TRBD1 (5 bases). V lost 5 bases, J lost 4 bases, and 14 bases lay in between. Germline V gives CDR1 KGHSH, CDR2 LQKENI. The CDR3 runs 14 residues. This CDR3 reads CASSETGEAYGYTF. In nucleotides, the CDR3 is TGTGCCAGCTCAGAAACGGGGGAGGCCTATGGCTACACCTTC.

The J gene is TRBJ2-6, the V gene TRBV7-9, with D perhaps matching TRBD1 (5 bases). Germline V gene lookup returns CDR1 SEHNR and CDR2 FQNEAQ (reference sequence). The CDR3 totals 15 residues. Trimming took off 6 bases at V and 2 bases at J, with 11 bases between the two ends. The CDR3 loop is CASSPQGTGANVLTF. The CDR3 nucleotides are TGTGCCAGCAGTCCCCAGGGAACTGGGGCCAACGTCCTGACTTTC.

The V gene is TRBV12-3 or TRBV12-4, the J gene TRBJ1-5; D is unresolved. CDR3 length: 13 residues. V gave up 3 bases and J gave up 4 bases, with 7 bases separating them. CDR3 bases: TGTGCCAGCAGTTTGACACCTAATCAGCCCCAGCATTTT. Its protein product is CASSLTPNQPQHF.

The chain is built from TRBV6-4 and TRBJ2-1, with D perhaps matching TRBD1 (6 bases). The CDR3 covers 13 residues. Looked up from germline, CDR1 is MRHNA and CDR2 is SNTAGT. V lost 8 bases to trimming and J lost 3 bases, with 11 bases between them. CDR3 nucleotide sequence: TGTGCCAGCGCACCGGACAGCTACAATGAGCAGTTCTTC. Translated, it gives CASAPDSYNEQFF.

The V call is TRBV5-1, the J call TRBJ2-7; D remains unclear. Germline V gene lookup returns CDR1 SGHRS and CDR2 YFSETQ. CDR3 length: 15 residues. V shed 4 bases and J shed 0 bases, with 14 bases lying between them. CDR3 in DNA: TGCGCCAGCAGCCCCGTCCCCCAATACTCCTACGAGCAGTACTTC. It specifies CASSPVPQYSYEQYF. The variable domain in full, with the rest retrieved from reference TRBV5-1 and TRBJ2-7, is KAGVTQTPRYLIKTRGQQVTLSCSPISGHRSVSWYQQTPGQGLQFLFEYFSETQRNKGNFPGRFSGRQFSNSRSEMNVSTLELGDSALYLCASSPVPQYSYEQYFGPGTRLTVT.

This CDR3 reads CASSKWTAAGEKLFF. Written as DNA, the CDR3 is TGCGCCAGCAGCAAATGGACCGCCGCAGGGGAAAAACTGTTTTTT. V usage is TRBV5-1 and J usage is TRBJ1-4; tentative D call: TRBD1 (5 bases). CDR3 size: 15 residues. CDR1 is SGHRS, CDR2 YFSETQ, per germline. The V end was cut by 4 bases, the J end by 8 bases, with 18 bases between.

The table lists this clone with a few counts. This sequence joins TRBV3-1 (or the pseudogene TRBV3-2) and TRBJ1-2; 8 bases fit TRBD1. CDR1 and CDR2 (germline): LGHDT, YNNKEL (reference sequence). J gave up 10 bases and V 1 base, and 5 bases lay outside the gene matches. There are 13 residues in the CDR3. The CDR3 coding sequence is TGTGCCAGCAGCCAAGGGGGGACAGGAAACTACACCTTC. It codes for CASSQGGTGNYTF.

V usage is TRBV9 and J usage is TRBJ2-1; the D gene is possibly TRBD2 (5 bases). CDR3 size: 16 residues. Trimming removed 0 bases at V and 7 bases at J, with 17 bases between. Germline V lookup: CDR1 SGDLS, CDR2 YYNGEE. Written as DNA, the CDR3 is TGTGCCAGCAGCGTAGTGTCTCGGGGTAGCTGGAATGAGCAGTTCTTC. Its translation: CASSVVSRGSWNEQFF.

The chain uses TRBV6-5 and TRBJ1-2; 8 nucleotides align to TRBD1. V shed 5 bases, J shed 1 base, and the junction held 6 bases outside the gene matches. The CDR3 covers 15 residues. CDR1 MNHEY and CDR2 SVGAGI come from the germline V gene. CDR3 loop: CASSTGGDVNYGYTF. CDR3 nucleotide sequence: TGTGCCAGCAGTACAGGGGGAGATGTTAACTATGGCTACACCTTC.

V and J are TRBV5-4 and TRBJ1-1; 7 bases map to TRBD1. V was clipped by 3 bases and J by 0 bases; unmatched bases: 8. The CDR3 length is 16 residues. Germline assignment: CDR1 SGHNT and CDR2 YYREEE (reference sequence). The CDR3 nucleotides are TGTGCCAGCAGCTCCCGCCCGGGACAGATGAACACTGAAGCTTTCTTT. It codes for CASSSRPGQMNTEAFF.

This sequence joins TRBV30 and TRBJ2-1; 13 bases agree with TRBD2. Trimming cost V 1 base and J 1 base; bases outside gene matches: 10. This CDR3 is built from 19 residues. Germline CDR1 GTSNPN, CDR2 SVGIG (reference sequence). The CDR3 coding sequence is TGTGCCTGGAGTGGCCGCGGACTAGCGGGAGCTCGGTCCTACAATGAGCAGTTCTTC. Its protein product is CAWSGRGLAGARSYNEQFF.

The CDR3 DNA follows: TGTGCCAGCAGTTTGGGACTAGTGGCCGGGGAGCTGTTTTTT. It encodes CASSLGLVAGELFF. The chain is built from TRBV28 and TRBJ2-2; 8 bases map to TRBD2. This CDR3 spans 14 amino acids. Germline V lookup: CDR1 MDHEN, CDR2 SYDVKM. V lost 3 bases and J lost 6; bases outside the gene matches: 3.

The V gene is TRBV7-9, the J gene TRBJ1-1; TRBD1 aligns across 11 bases. Germline trimming cut 7 bases from V and 1 base from J; bases unmatched to any gene: 5. Germline V gives CDR1 SEHNR, CDR2 FQNEAQ (reference sequence). This CDR3 is built from 15 residues. The CDR3 protein is CASNGQGAKNTEAFF. The CDR3 coding sequence is TGTGCCAGCAACGGACAGGGGGCGAAGAACACTGAAGCTTTCTTT.

V gene TRBV2 combines with J gene TRBJ1-6, with unresolved D. Between the trimmed V and J ends, which lost 5 bases and 6 bases, there was a span of 5 bases. CDR3 length: 12 residues. Germline CDR1 is SNHLY and CDR2 is FYNNEI. This chain's CDR3 is CASSPINSPLHF. The CDR3 nucleotides are TGTGCCAGCAGTCCTATTAATTCACCCCTCCACTTT.

This rearrangement joins TRBV19 to TRBJ1-5; D perhaps matches TRBD1 (5 bases). From germline, CDR1 is LNHDA and CDR2 SQIVND (reference sequence). CDR3 length: 14 amino acids. Trimming stripped 9 bases from V and 6 bases from J, with 18 bases between. DNA of the CDR3: TGTGCCAGCAGCTTCGGAGGGGAGGGTCAGCCCCAGCATTTT. Protein: CASSFGGEGQPQHF.